The TCR beta chain described here comes from a study of OX40 agonist ivuxolimab in advanced cancers. The CDR3 is 14 residues long. Germline loops: CDR1 SGHRS, CDR2 YFSETQ. J gave up 2 bases and V 4 bases, and 5 bases lay outside the gene matches. Profiling relied on immunoSEQ multiplex PCR, and the TCRdb table lists in-frame clones only, not all of them. This table holds roughly 92,000 clones, more than 75% found once. The chain couples TRBV5-1 to TRBJ1-2, with TRBD1 identical over 7 bases. The sequenced sample was CD4+ or CD8+ T cells sorted from blood, obtained in a trial of the OX40 agonist ivuxolimab. The origin of this receptor is an adult with an advanced solid tumor such as melanoma, head and neck, liver or kidney cancer. The CDR3 spells CASSLLQGNYGYTF. The CDR3 DNA reads TGCGCCAGCAGCCTATTACAGGGGAACTATGGCTACACCTTC. The whole variable domain, filled in from reference TRBV5-1 and TRBJ1-2, reads KAGVTQTPRYLIKTRGQQVTLSCSPISGHRSVSWYQQTPGQGLQFLFEYFSETQRNKGNFPGRFSGRQFSNSRSEMNVSTLELGDSALYLCASSLLQGNYGYTFGSGTRLTVV.